The sequence of this T cell receptor beta chain was determined in a study of blood T cell repertoires in COVID-19. Study-wide background: Donors in the United States, Italy and Spain gave samples during acute or convalescent COVID-19. T cells, B-cell-depleted T cells, or PBMCs supplied cDNA or gDNA.

Germline V gives CDR1 MRHNA, CDR2 SNTAGT. V gave up 2 bases and J gave up 8 bases, with 11 bases separating them. CDR3 size: 13 residues. Clones were read by immunoSEQ multiplex PCR, and TCRdb kept only the in-frame ones, dropping some. The data show some 46,000 clones, approximately 89% seen once. V is TRBV6-4 and J is TRBJ2-3, with a tentative D call TRBD2 (6 bases). The receptor was isolated from a man aged 55 to 69 with acute or convalescent COVID-19. Sequences were obtained from peripheral blood. The CDR3 bases are TGTGCCAGCAGTGACACGACGGAGGGTACGCAGTATTTT. It codes for CASSDTTEGTQYF.